The clone carrying this T cell receptor (beta chain) came up many times. What it binds is unknown. This sample was included in a study of Graves' ophthalmopathy and Graves' hyperthyroidism. Regarding the study as a whole: For predicting ophthalmopathy progression, the model had 70.59% sensitivity and roughly 72% specificity.

This CDR3 is 15 amino acids long. J lost 1 base, V lost 9 bases, and 8 bases had no gene match. Germline-derived CDR1 and CDR2 are MNHEY and SVGEGT. Over 18 months of follow-up, stable hyperthyroidism required that no ophthalmopathy appear. As the template, RNA transcripts were used to amplify TCR beta CDR3 regions. An opening RT-PCR round employed HTBI primers and preceded a second-round multiplex PCR. TCRdb redid the calling of the multiplex PCR reads with MiXCR, one entry per CDR3 protein. The table shows 300,000 to 500,000 distinct CDR3 sequences, with 15% to 17% occurring only once. The sequence was collected from a woman between 18 and 29 years old with stable Graves' hyperthyroidism. The sequencing input was peripheral blood. The gene calls are TRBV6-2 or TRBV6-3 and TRBJ1-1; TRBD1 agrees at 10 bases. CDR3 amino acids: CASSNRDRGNTEAFF. CDR3 in DNA: TGTGCCAGTAGTAACCGGGACAGGGGGAACACTGAAGCTTTCTTT.